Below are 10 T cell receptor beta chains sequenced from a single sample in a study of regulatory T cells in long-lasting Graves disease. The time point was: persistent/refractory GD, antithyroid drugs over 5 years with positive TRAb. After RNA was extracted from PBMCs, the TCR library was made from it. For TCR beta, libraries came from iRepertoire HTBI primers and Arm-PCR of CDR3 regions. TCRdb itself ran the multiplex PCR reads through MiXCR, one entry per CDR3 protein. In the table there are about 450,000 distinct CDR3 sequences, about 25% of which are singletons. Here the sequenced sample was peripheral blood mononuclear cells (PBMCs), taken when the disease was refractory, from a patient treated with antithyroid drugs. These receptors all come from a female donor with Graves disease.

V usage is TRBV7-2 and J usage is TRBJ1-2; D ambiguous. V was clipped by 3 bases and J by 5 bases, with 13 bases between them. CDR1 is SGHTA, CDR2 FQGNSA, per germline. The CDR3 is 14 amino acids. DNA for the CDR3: TGTGCCAGCAGCTTTGGTAGGGCTGGTTATGGCTACACCTTC. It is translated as CASSFGRAGYGYTF.

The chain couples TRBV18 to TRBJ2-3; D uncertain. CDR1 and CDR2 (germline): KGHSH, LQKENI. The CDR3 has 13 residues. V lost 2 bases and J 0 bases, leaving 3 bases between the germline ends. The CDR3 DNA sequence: TGTGCCAGCTCACCAATTAGCACAGATACGCAGTATTTT. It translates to CASSPISTDTQYF.

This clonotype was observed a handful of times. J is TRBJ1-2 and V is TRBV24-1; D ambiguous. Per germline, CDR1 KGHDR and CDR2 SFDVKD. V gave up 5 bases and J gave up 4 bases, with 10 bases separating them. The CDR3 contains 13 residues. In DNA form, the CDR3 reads TGTGCCACCAGTGGTGAGACGGGCTATGGCTACACCTTC. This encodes CATSGETGYGYTF.

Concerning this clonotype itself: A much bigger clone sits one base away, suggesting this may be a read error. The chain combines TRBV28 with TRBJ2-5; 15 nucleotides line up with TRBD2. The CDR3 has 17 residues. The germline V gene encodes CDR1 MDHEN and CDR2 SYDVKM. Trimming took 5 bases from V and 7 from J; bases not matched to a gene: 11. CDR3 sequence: CASSPGTSGRSVGTQYF. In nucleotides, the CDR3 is TGTGCCAGCAGTCCAGGGACTAGCGGGAGGAGTGTAGGGACCCAGTACTTC. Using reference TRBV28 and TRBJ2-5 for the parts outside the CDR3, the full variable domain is DVKVTQSSRYLVKRTGEKVFLECVQDMDHENMFWYRQDPGLGLRLIYFSYDVKMKEKGDIPEGYSVSREKKERFSLILESASTNQTSMYLCASSPGTSGRSVGTQYFGPGTRLLVL.

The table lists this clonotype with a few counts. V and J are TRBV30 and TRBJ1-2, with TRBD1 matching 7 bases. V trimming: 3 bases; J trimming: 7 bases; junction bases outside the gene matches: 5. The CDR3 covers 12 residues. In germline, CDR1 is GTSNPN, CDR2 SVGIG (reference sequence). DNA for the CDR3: TGTGCCTGGAGCGCCCAGGGGGGTGGCTACACCTTC. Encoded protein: CAWSAQGGGYTF.

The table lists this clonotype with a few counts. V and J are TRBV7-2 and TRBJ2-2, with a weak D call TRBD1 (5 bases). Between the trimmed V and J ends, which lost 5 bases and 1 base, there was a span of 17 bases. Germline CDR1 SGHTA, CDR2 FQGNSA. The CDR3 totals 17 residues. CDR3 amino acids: CASSQESTGLNTGELFF. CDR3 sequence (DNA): TGTGCCAGCAGCCAAGAAAGTACAGGATTGAACACCGGGGAGCTGTTTTTT.

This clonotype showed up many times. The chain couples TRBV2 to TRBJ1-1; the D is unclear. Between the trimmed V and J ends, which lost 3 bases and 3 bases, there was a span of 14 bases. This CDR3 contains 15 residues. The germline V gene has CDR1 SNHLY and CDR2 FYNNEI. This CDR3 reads CASSEMEYGDTEAFF. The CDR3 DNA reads TGTGCCAGCAGTGAGATGGAGTATGGGGACACTGAAGCTTTCTTT. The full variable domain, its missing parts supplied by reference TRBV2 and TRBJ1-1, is EPEVTQTPSHQVTQMGQEVILRCVPISNHLYFYWYRQILGQKVEFLVSFYNNEISEKSEIFDDQFSVERPDGSNFTLKIRSTKLEDSAMYFCASSEMEYGDTEAFFGQGTRLTVV.

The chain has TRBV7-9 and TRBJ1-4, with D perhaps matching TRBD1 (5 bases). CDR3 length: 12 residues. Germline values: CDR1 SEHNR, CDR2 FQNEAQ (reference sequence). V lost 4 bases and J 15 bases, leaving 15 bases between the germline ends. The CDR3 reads CASSSTGSRVFF. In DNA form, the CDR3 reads TGTGCCAGCAGCTCCACAGGTTCTAGGGTGTTTTTT.

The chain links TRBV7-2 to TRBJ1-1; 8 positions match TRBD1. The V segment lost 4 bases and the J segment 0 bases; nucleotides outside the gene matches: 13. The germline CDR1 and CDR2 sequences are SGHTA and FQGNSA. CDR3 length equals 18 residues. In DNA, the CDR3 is TGTGCCAGCAGCTCGAGAGGAGCAGGGGGCGGGATGAACACTGAAGCTTTCTTT. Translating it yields CASSSRGAGGGMNTEAFF.

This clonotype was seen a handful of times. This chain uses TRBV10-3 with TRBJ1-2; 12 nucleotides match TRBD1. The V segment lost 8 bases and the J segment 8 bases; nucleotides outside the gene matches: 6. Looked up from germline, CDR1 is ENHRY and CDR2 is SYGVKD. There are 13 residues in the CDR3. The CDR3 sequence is CAIFGTGGSGYTF. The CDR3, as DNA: TGTGCCATCTTCGGGACAGGGGGCTCCGGCTACACCTTC.